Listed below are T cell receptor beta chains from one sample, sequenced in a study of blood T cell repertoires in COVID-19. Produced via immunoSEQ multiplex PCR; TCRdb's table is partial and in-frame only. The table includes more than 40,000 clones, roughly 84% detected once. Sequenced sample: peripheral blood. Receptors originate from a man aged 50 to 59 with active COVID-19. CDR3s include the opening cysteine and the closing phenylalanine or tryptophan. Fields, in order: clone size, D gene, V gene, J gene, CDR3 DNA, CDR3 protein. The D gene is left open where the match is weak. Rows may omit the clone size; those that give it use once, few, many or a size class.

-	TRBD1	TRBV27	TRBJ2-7	TGTGCCAGCAGAGCCGGGACAGGGACCTACGAGCAGTACTTC	CASRAGTGTYEQYF
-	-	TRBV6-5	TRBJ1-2	TGTGCCAGCAGTTACTCGGACGGAGGAGGCTATGGCTACACCTTC	CASSYSDGGGYGYTF
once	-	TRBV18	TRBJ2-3	TGTGCCAGCTCACCTGGCAACACAGATACGCAGTATTTT	CASSPGNTDTQYF
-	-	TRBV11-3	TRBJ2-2	TGTGCCAGCAGCCGGACAACGAACACCGGGGAGCTGTTTTTT	CASSRTTNTGELFF
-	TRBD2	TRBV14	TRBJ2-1	TGTGCCAGCAGCCAATTTAGCGGGGGGGCGGGTGAGCAGTTCTTC	CASSQFSGGAGEQFF
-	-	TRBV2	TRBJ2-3	TGTGCCAGCAGGGATGGGGGCCTGACAGATACGCAGTATTTT	CASRDGGLTDTQYF
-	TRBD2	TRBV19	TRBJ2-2	TGTGCCAGTAGTCCCCGGGGAGGGTCGGGAACCGGGGAGCTGTTTTTT	CASSPRGGSGTGELFF
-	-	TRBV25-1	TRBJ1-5	TGTGCCAGCAGCTTAGGGGATCAGCCCCAGCATTTT	CASSLGDQPQHF
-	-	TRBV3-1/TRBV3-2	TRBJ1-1	TGTGCCAGCAGCCAAGATATGGGCAGCCTCCAGGGTGAAGCTTTCTTT	CASSQDMGSLQGEAFF
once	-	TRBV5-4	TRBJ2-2	TGTGCCAGCAGCTTGAGGCAGGCGAACACCGGGGAGCTGTTTTTT	CASSLRQANTGELFF
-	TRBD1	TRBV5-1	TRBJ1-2	TGCGCCAGCAGCTTTACAGGGGGCGGCTATGGCTACACCTTC	CASSFTGGGYGYTF
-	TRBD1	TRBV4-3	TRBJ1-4	TGCGCCAGCAGCCCCCTGGGACAGGGAGCGGCTAATGAAAAACTGTTTTTT	CASSPLGQGAANEKLFF
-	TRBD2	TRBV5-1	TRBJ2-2	TGCGCCAGCAGCTCCGGACTAGCGGGGCAGACCGGGGAGCTGTTTTTT	CASSSGLAGQTGELFF
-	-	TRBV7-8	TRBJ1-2	TGTGCCAGCAGCCAGGCAGGGCACTATGGCTACACCTTC	CASSQAGHYGYTF
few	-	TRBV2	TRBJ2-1	TGTGCCAACGGGTACAATGAGCAGTTCTTC	CANGYNEQFF
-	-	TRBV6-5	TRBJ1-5	TGTGCCAGCAGTTACTCTCCCGGAGTACAGCCCCAGCATTTT	CASSYSPGVQPQHF
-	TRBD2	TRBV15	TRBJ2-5	TGTGCCACCAGCGAACCAGCGGGGGAGCAAGAGACCCAGTACTTC	CATSEPAGEQETQYF
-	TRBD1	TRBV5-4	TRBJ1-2	TGTGCCAGCAGCTTGGGAGGGGGCAACGGCTACACCTTC	CASSLGGGNGYTF
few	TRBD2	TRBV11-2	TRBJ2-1	TGTGCCAGCCGGCGGACTAGACCCCCCTACAATGAGCAGTTCTTC	CASRRTRPPYNEQFF
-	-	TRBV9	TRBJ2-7	TGTGCCAGCAGCGTCGAGGGAGTCGGCTACGAGCAGTACTTC	CASSVEGVGYEQYF
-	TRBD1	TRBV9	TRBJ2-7	TGTGCCAGCAGCCCACCGGGACAGGGGAGTAGGGAGCAGTACTTC	CASSPPGQGSREQYF
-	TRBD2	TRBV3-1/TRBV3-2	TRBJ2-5	TGTGCCAGCAGCCAAGATATCCGGGGGGGAGAGACCCAGTACTTC	CASSQDIRGGETQYF
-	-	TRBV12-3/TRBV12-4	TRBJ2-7	TGTGCCAGCAGTTTTACGGGTTACGAGCAGTACTTC	CASSFTGYEQYF
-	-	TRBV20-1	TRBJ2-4	TGCAGTGCTAGTCGGTTGGGTGGGGGCGAAAACATTCAGTACTTC	CSASRLGGGENIQYF